Listed here are 21 T cell receptor beta chains from one sample, sequenced in a study of PD-1 blockade in classical Hodgkin lymphoma. After autologous stem cell transplantation all patients relapsed, and prior brentuximab vedotin exposure differed between cohorts. Magnetic negative selection purified CD4+ T cells from thawed PBMCs. Libraries were prepared by immunoSEQ multiplex PCR; TCRdb keeps only in-frame clonotypes and omits some of them. The repertoire holds 30,000 to 40,000 clones, with about 93% as singletons. The sequencing used CD4+ T cells from blood, collected at baseline. These receptors were collected from a human donor with classical Hodgkin lymphoma.

This rearrangement joins TRBV18 to TRBJ2-5; 7 bases fit TRBD1. After removal of 3 bases from V and 1 base from J, the junction contained 5 bases not matched to a gene. CDR1 is KGHSH, CDR2 LQKENI, per germline. The CDR3 is 15 amino acids. The CDR3 spells CASSPQTGSQETQYF. The CDR3 DNA is TGTGCCAGCTCACCGCAGACAGGGTCCCAAGAGACCCAGTACTTC.

The J gene is TRBJ2-1, the V gene TRBV19; TRBD1 might be the D (6 bases). The V gene lost 6 bases and the J gene lost 3 bases, with 12 bases spanning the gap. Germline V lookup: CDR1 LNHDA, CDR2 SQIVND (reference sequence). The CDR3 covers 14 residues. Here the CDR3 DNA reads TGTGCCAGTAGCAGGGGCTCGGACTACAATGAGCAGTTCTTC. Translation gives CASSRGSDYNEQFF.

The chain carries TRBV28 and TRBJ1-2, with 9 bases identical to TRBD1. Per the germline V gene, CDR1 is MDHEN and CDR2 is SYDVKM. V lost 5 bases and J lost 3; bases outside the gene matches: 10. CDR3 length equals 16 residues. CDR3: CASSGDRARYYYGYTF. The CDR3 coding sequence is TGTGCCAGCAGTGGGGACAGGGCCAGATACTACTATGGCTACACCTTC.

The rearrangement uses TRBV30 and TRBJ1-1; 7 bases align to TRBD1. Per the germline V gene, CDR1 is GTSNPN and CDR2 is SVGIG (reference sequence). V was clipped by 5 bases and J by 5 bases; unmatched bases: 11. The CDR3 covers 14 residues. DNA for the CDR3: TGTGCCTGGGGGATCGGGACAGCCCTTACTGAAGCTTTCTTT. Translation gives CAWGIGTALTEAFF.

The chain links TRBV28 to TRBJ2-2; D unclear. Trimming took 6 bases from V and 1 from J, leaving 6 bases between them. CDR1 is MDHEN, CDR2 SYDVKM, per germline. The CDR3 consists of 13 residues. The CDR3 reads CASSVRNTGELFF. In nucleotides, the CDR3 is TGTGCCAGCAGCGTGAGGAACACCGGGGAGCTGTTTTTT. The full variable domain, rest sourced from reference TRBV28 and TRBJ2-2, is DVKVTQSSRYLVKRTGEKVFLECVQDMDHENMFWYRQDPGLGLRLIYFSYDVKMKEKGDIPEGYSVSREKKERFSLILESASTNQTSMYLCASSVRNTGELFFGEGSRLTVL.

This chain connects TRBV5-6 to TRBJ2-5; D possibly matches TRBD1 or TRBD2 (6 bases each). V lost 1 base to trimming and J lost 7 bases, with 14 bases between them. Germline-derived CDR1 and CDR2 are SGHDT and YYEEEE. The CDR3 totals 14 residues. The CDR3 loop is CASSLNRGLGTQYF. The DNA for the CDR3 is TGTGCCAGCAGCTTGAATCGGGGGCTCGGGACCCAGTACTTC. Drawing the rest from reference TRBV5-6 and TRBJ2-5, the complete variable domain is DAGVTQSPTHLIKTRGQQVTLRCSPKSGHDTVSWYQQALGQGPQFIFQYYEEEERQRGNFPDRFSGHQFPNYSSELNVNALLLGDSALYLCASSLNRGLGTQYFGPGTRLLVL.

The chain recombines TRBV5-1 with TRBJ1-1; D unresolved. In germline, CDR1 is SGHRS, CDR2 YFSETQ. Trimming removed 0 bases from V and 2 bases from J, with 8 bases in between. The CDR3 length is 14 residues. CDR3 in DNA: TGCGCCAGCAGCTTGGCCCCCGTTAACACTGAAGCTTTCTTT. It yields the protein CASSLAPVNTEAFF.

J is TRBJ1-2 and V is TRBV28; TRBD1 matches at 7 bases. CDR3 length: 14 amino acids. Germline V gene lookup returns CDR1 MDHEN and CDR2 SYDVKM. The V gene end was trimmed by 5 bases and the J gene end by 7 bases; junction bases not matched to a gene: 10. CDR3 in amino acids: CASSPPTGSGGYTF. The DNA of the CDR3 is TGTGCCAGCAGTCCCCCGACAGGGAGCGGTGGCTACACCTTC.

A few counts support this clone. V and J are TRBV5-1 and TRBJ1-1; TRBD1 matches 7 bases. The CDR3 is made up of 12 amino acids. V lost 4 bases and J lost 6; bases outside the gene matches: 3. Germline-derived CDR1 and CDR2 are SGHRS and YFSETQ. The CDR3 nucleotides read TGCGCCAGCAGCAAGGGGGCCTCTGAAGCTTTCTTT. It specifies CASSKGASEAFF.

This clone occurred a few times. This chain uses TRBV2 with TRBJ1-2; D not resolved. V gave up 6 bases and J gave up 7 bases, with 15 bases separating them. Germline lookup yields CDR1 SNHLY and CDR2 FYNNEI. This CDR3 contains 13 residues. The CDR3: CASRSTREGGYTF. The CDR3 DNA sequence: TGTGCCAGCAGAAGCACACGGGAAGGTGGCTACACCTTC.

The chain has TRBV2 and TRBJ2-7, with TRBD2 as a possible D gene (7 bases). The length of the CDR3 is 15 residues. The germline V and J ends were trimmed by 8 bases and 3 bases, with 20 bases remaining between them. Germline V gene sequence: CDR1 SNHLY, CDR2 FYNNEI. The CDR3 DNA sequence: TGTGCCAGCCGGAGGGAGGGGGGAGCCTACTACGAGCAGTACTTC. Translated: CASRREGGAYYEQYF.

This clone was seen just once. This chain joins TRBV28 and TRBJ2-7, with TRBD1 as a possible D gene (6 bases). Trimming shortened V by 2 bases and J by 6 bases, and 14 bases separated the two germline ends. This CDR3 has 14 residues. Germline-derived CDR1 and CDR2 are MDHEN and SYDVKM. The CDR3 nucleotides read TGTGCCAGCAGTTTACGGACAGTCAGGGGCGAGCAGTACTTC. Its translation is CASSLRTVRGEQYF.

The rearrangement uses TRBV7-8 and TRBJ2-7; D possibly corresponds to TRBD1 (5 bases). Germline V CDR1 and CDR2: SGHVS, FQNEAQ. Trimming took 1 base from V and 4 from J, leaving 11 bases between them. The CDR3 has 14 amino acids. CDR3 bases: TGTGCCAGCAGCTTAGGTAGACAGACGTACGAGCAGTACTTC. Translated: CASSLGRQTYEQYF.

The chain joins TRBV2 to TRBJ2-3; 7 nucleotides align to TRBD2. Germline loops: CDR1 SNHLY, CDR2 FYNNEI. J gave up 2 bases and V 5 bases, and 4 bases lay outside the gene matches. CDR3 length equals 14 residues. CDR3 amino acids: CASSSGTTTDTQYF. The CDR3 DNA sequence: TGTGCCAGCAGTTCCGGGACTACCACAGATACGCAGTATTTT. The full variable domain, with the rest looked up from reference TRBV2 and TRBJ2-3, is EPEVTQTPSHQVTQMGQEVILRCVPISNHLYFYWYRQILGQKVEFLVSFYNNEISEKSEIFDDQFSVERPDGSNFTLKIRSTKLEDSAMYFCASSSGTTTDTQYFGPGTRLTVL.

The chain couples TRBV4-2 to TRBJ2-7; possibly TRBD1 for D (6 bases). Trimming took 0 bases from V and 6 from J, leaving 9 bases between them. CDR1 is LGHNA, CDR2 YNFKEQ, per germline. This CDR3 comprises 13 residues. The CDR3 nucleotides read TGTGCCAGCAGCCAAGACACAGGGCTCGAGCAGTACTTC. It encodes CASSQDTGLEQYF.

The rearrangement links TRBV5-4 to TRBJ2-3, with D unresolved. The CDR3 loop spans 14 amino acids. Trimming shortened V by 1 base and J by 5 bases, and 11 bases separated the two germline ends. The germline V gene encodes CDR1 SGHNT and CDR2 YYREEE (reference sequence). This CDR3 reads CASSLTVAGDTQYF. The CDR3 DNA reads as TGTGCCAGCAGCTTGACGGTAGCAGGAGATACGCAGTATTTT.

The CDR3 DNA is TGTGCCAGCAGCCTCACTGCCGATCAGCCCCAGCATTTT. Translating gives CASSLTADQPQHF. This rearrangement joins TRBV5-6 to TRBJ1-5, with unresolved D. The CDR3 spans 13 residues. The ends were cut back, 4 bases at V and 5 bases at J, with 10 bases in the middle. Germline V gene sequence: CDR1 SGHDT, CDR2 YYEEEE.

V and J are TRBV30 and TRBJ2-2, with D unclear. V was trimmed by 8 bases and J by 0 bases, leaving 13 bases between them. The CDR3 is 14 amino acids. The germline gives CDR1 GTSNPN, CDR2 SVGIG (reference sequence). The chain's CDR3 is CAGRRVPNTGELFF. CDR3 nucleotide sequence: TGTGCCGGTCGTAGGGTGCCGAACACCGGGGAGCTGTTTTTT. Full variable domain (outside the CDR3, taken from reference TRBV30 and TRBJ2-2): SQTIHQWPATLVQPVGSPLSLECTVEGTSNPNLYWYRQAAGRGLQLLFYSVGIGQISSEVPQNLSASRPQDRQFILSSKKLLLSDSGFYLCAGRRVPNTGELFFGEGSRLTVL.

The chain recombines TRBV30 with TRBJ2-5; D remains ambiguous. The V and J ends lost 5 bases and 2 bases respectively, with 18 bases between them. The CDR3 consists of 15 residues. CDR1 is GTSNPN and CDR2 is SVGIG in the germline V gene (reference sequence). CDR3 region: CAWSPGYRTQETQYF. CDR3 nucleotide sequence: TGTGCCTGGTCTCCCGGGTATAGAACTCAAGAGACCCAGTACTTC. Using reference TRBV30 and TRBJ2-5 for the parts outside the CDR3, the full variable domain is SQTIHQWPATLVQPVGSPLSLECTVEGTSNPNLYWYRQAAGRGLQLLFYSVGIGQISSEVPQNLSASRPQDRQFILSSKKLLLSDSGFYLCAWSPGYRTQETQYFGPGTRLLVL.

The genes are TRBV18 and TRBJ1-1; tentative D call: TRBD1 (6 bases). Germline lookup yields CDR1 KGHSH and CDR2 LQKENI. The CDR3 runs to 16 residues. V lost 3 bases and J 0 bases, leaving 14 bases between the germline ends. For the CDR3, the DNA is TGTGCCAGCTCACCCGGGCAGGGGCGGTTGAACACTGAAGCTTTCTTT. Amino acids: CASSPGQGRLNTEAFF.

V gene TRBV28 combines with J gene TRBJ2-3; D gene ambiguous. This CDR3 comprises 17 residues. The germline V and J ends were trimmed by 3 bases and 6 bases, with 22 bases remaining between them. From germline, CDR1 is MDHEN and CDR2 SYDVKM. CDR3 coding DNA: TGTGCCAGCAGTTTCGCCGGCTCCTCCCCAGGTGTGGATACGCAGTATTTT. Encoded protein: CASSFAGSSPGVDTQYF.